This T cell receptor (beta chain) was found in a study of T cell responses to AZD1222 COVID-19 vaccine. To note about this clone: Its antigen remains unknown.

Germline CDR1 reads SEHNR; CDR2 reads FQNEAQ (reference sequence). V was shortened by 5 bases and J by 1 base, with 17 bases between the two germline ends. CDR3 length equals 17 residues. The assay was immunoSEQ multiplex PCR, and TCRdb's table has in-frame clones only and misses some. The data show 150,000 or so clones, 90% to 95% seen once. The study's findings and limits: Donors in the cohort were predominantly white British and more often female, and clonal diversity was possibly underestimated.

The chain uses TRBV7-9 and TRBJ1-4, with D unclear. The receptor was isolated from an adult in good health. This material consisted of peripheral blood, taken on day 0 of MenACWY control vaccination. CDR3 nucleotide sequence: TGTGCCAGCAGCAGCCGGGATACATTAGTAACTAATGAAAAACTGTTTTTT. Translated, it gives CASSSRDTLVTNEKLFF. Filled out from reference TRBV7-9 and TRBJ1-4, the complete variable domain reads DTGVSQNPRHKITKRGQNVTFRCDPISEHNRLYWYRQTLGQGPEFLTYFQNEAQLEKSRLLSDRFSAERPKGSFSTLEIQRTEQGDSAMYLCASSSRDTLVTNEKLFFGSGTQLSVL.